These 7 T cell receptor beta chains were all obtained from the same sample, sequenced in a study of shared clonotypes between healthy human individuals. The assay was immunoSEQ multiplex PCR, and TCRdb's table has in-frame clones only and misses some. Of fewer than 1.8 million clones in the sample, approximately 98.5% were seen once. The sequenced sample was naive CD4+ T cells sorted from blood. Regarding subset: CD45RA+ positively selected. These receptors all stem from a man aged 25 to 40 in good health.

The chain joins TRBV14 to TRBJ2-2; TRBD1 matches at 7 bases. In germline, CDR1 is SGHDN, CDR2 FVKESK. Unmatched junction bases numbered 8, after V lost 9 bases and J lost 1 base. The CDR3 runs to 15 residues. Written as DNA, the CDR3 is TGTGCCAGTCGAGAGACAGGGTTGAACACCGGGGAGCTGTTTTTT. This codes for CASRETGLNTGELFF. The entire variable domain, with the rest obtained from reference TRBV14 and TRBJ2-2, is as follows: EAGVTQFPSHSVIEKGQTVTLRCDPISGHDNLYWYRRVMGKEIKFLLHFVKESKQDESGMPNNRFLAERTGGTYSTLKVQPAELEDSGVYFCASRETGLNTGELFFGEGSRLTVL.

CDR3 in amino acids: CASRQQVIYGYTF. CDR3 coding DNA: TGTGCCAGCAGGCAACAGGTCATCTATGGCTACACCTTC. The chain employs TRBV28 and TRBJ1-2; possibly TRBD1 for D (5 bases). Germline V gene sequence: CDR1 MDHEN, CDR2 SYDVKM. The CDR3 has 13 amino acids. The V end was cut by 6 bases, the J end by 4 bases, with 12 bases between.

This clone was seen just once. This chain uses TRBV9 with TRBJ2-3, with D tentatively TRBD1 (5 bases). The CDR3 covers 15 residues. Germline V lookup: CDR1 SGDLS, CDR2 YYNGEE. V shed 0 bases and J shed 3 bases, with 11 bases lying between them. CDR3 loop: CASSVEAGLTDTQYF. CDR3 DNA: TGTGCCAGCAGCGTAGAGGCAGGGCTGACAGATACGCAGTATTTT.

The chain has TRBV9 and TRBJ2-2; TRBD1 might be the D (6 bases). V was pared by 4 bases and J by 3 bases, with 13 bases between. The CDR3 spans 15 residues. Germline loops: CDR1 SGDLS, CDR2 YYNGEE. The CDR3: CASSPRTVDTGELFF. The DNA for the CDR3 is TGTGCCAGCAGCCCCCGGACAGTTGACACCGGGGAGCTGTTTTTT.

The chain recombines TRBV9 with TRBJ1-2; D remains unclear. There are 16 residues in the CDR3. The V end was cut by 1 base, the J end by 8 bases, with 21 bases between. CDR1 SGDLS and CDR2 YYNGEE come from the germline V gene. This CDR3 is CASSVYIGILEEGYTF. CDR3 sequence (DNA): TGTGCCAGCAGCGTATACATCGGCATCCTTGAGGAAGGCTACACCTTC.

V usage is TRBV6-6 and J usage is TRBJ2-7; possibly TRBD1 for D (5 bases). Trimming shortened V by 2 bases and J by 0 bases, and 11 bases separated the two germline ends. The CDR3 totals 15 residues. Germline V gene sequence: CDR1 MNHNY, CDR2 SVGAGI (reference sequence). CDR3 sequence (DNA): TGTGCCAGCAGTTACACCCGAGACAGCTCCTACGAGCAGTACTTC. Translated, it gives CASSYTRDSSYEQYF.

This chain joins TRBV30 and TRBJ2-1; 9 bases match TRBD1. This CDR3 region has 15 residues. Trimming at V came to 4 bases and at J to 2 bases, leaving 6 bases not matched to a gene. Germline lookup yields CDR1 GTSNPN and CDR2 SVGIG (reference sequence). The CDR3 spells CAWIPQGATYNEQFF. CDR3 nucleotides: TGTGCCTGGATCCCACAGGGGGCGACCTACAATGAGCAGTTCTTC.